This TCR beta chain emerged from a study of siplizumab effects on memory and regulatory T cells. The study, taken as a whole, reports: Suppressive capability of dividing Tregs from siplizumab cultures went unverified. Naive T cells looked more diverse than memory cells, and they looked like major contributors to the alloresponse. Under siplizumab, an average roughly 70% of mappable alloreactive CD4+ clones were Treg-derived, compared with approximately 27% in controls.

Each sample contributed approximately 94,000 TCR templates to the assay. Assay: immunoSEQ multiplex PCR; the TCRdb copy retains only in-frame clones and omits some. Here the sample spans about 120,000 clones, 93% being singletons. Regarding this clone: Its antigen remains unknown.

CDR3 length: 14 residues. Germline-derived CDR1 and CDR2 are SQVTM and ANQGSEA. Trimming cost V 6 bases and J 5 bases, with 19 bases left between them. Sequencing was performed on non-Treg CD4+ T cells sorted from blood. The clonotype originates from a human donor in good health. The chain couples TRBV29-1 to TRBJ2-5, with D tentatively TRBD2 (6 bases). The CDR3 coding sequence is TGCAGCGTAGGGGTGGCGGGGAGAGGGGAGACCCAGTACTTC. Its protein is CSVGVAGRGETQYF. The complete variable domain, with remaining parts taken from reference TRBV29-1 and TRBJ2-5, reads SAVISQKPSRDICQRGTSLTIQCQVDSQVTMMFWYRQQPGQSLTLIATANQGSEATYESGFVIDKFPISRPNLTFSTLTVSNMSPEDSSIYLCSVGVAGRGETQYFGPGTRLLVL.